Each of the 21 T cell receptor beta chains below was sequenced from the same sample in a study of CXCR3-negative and CXCR3-positive naive CD8 T cells. Study outcomes and limitations: Compared with CXCR3-negative naive cells, CXCR3-positive naive cells showed more hydrophobic TRB CDR3s.

No antigen is known for these receptors. Researchers prepared the TRB cDNA libraries using 5' RACE with UMI labels. TCRdb derives one entry per CDR3 protein from the 5' RACE reads, leaving out DNA. This sample's table has tens of thousands of distinct CDR3 sequences. The sequenced material came from naive CXCR3+ CD8+ T cells from blood. Stated subset: CD45RO-CCR7+CD27+CD95- naive CD8+ T cells expressing CXCR3 (TNR3+). Every receptor here comes from a human donor in good health. Some clones in this sample may be carry-over from other donors' samples.

V usage is TRBV5-6 and J usage is TRBJ2-5; TCRdb outputs TRBD1, but without DNA this stays unchecked. The CDR3 totals 14 residues. The germline CDR1 and CDR2 sequences are SGHDT and YYEEEE. This CDR3 is CASSLGDRQETQYF.

The chain recombines TRBV6-2 or TRBV6-3 with TRBJ2-7; TCRdb picks TRBD2, but there is no DNA to check that call. This CDR3 is 13 amino acids long. Germline loops: CDR1 MNHEY, CDR2 SVGEGT. The CDR3 is CASTGTLGYEQYF.

V usage is TRBV14 and J usage is TRBJ2-7. The CDR3 contains 17 residues. Germline V gene lookup returns CDR1 SGHDN and CDR2 FVKESK. The CDR3 sequence: CASSQELVVGNSYEQYF.

The V call is TRBV23-1, the J call TRBJ2-4; TCRdb's assignment of TRBD1 cannot be checked, as there is no DNA. TRBV23-1 is reported as an ORF; its role is uncertain. The CDR3 is made up of 16 amino acids. CDR3 amino acids: CASIQRGDLAKNIQYF.

This chain connects TRBV28 to TRBJ1-1; the D call from TCRdb, TRBD1, cannot be confirmed without DNA. Germline V gene sequence: CDR1 MDHEN, CDR2 SYDVKM. The CDR3 has 13 residues. Here the CDR3 reads CASSLSLNTEAFF.

The chain uses TRBV5-1 and TRBJ2-7. This CDR3 region has 11 residues. Germline V CDR1 and CDR2: SGHRS, YFSETQ. Here the CDR3 reads CASSWGVEQYF.

The chain recombines TRBV5-1 with TRBJ2-7; TCRdb indicates TRBD1, and absent DNA this call remains unverified. The length of the CDR3 is 14 residues. The germline CDR1 and CDR2 sequences are SGHRS and YFSETQ. The CDR3 loop is CASSRYRTDYEQYF.

The rearrangement uses TRBV21-1 and TRBJ1-5; the D call of TRBD1 rests on TCRdb alone, since no DNA is present to check it. TRBV21-1 is a pseudogene. The CDR3 totals 17 residues. The chain's CDR3 is CASSTHPQGVLNQPQHF.

The chain combines TRBV5-1 with TRBJ2-2; the TCRdb call, TRBD1, lacks DNA for checking. The CDR3 spans 13 residues. Germline CDR1 is SGHRS and CDR2 is YFSETQ. The CDR3 loop is CASSQGSGGELFF.

This chain connects TRBV15 to TRBJ2-2; TCRdb's D gene call, TRBD2, goes unchecked for lack of DNA. This CDR3 region has 18 residues. Germline-derived CDR1 and CDR2 are LNHNV and YYDKDF (reference sequence). The CDR3: CATSRDWVAGVRTGELFF. The full variable domain, rest sourced from reference TRBV15 and TRBJ2-2, is DAMVIQNPRYQVTQFGKPVTLSCSQTLNHNVMYWYQQKSSQAPKLLFHYYDKDFNNEADTPDNFQSRRPNTSFCFLDIRSPGLGDTAMYLCATSRDWVAGVRTGELFFGEGSRLTVL.

The V and J genes are TRBV28 and TRBJ2-1; TCRdb's D call of TRBD2 is untestable without DNA. The CDR3 length is 15 residues. Germline values: CDR1 MDHEN, CDR2 SYDVKM. CDR3: CASSIWAGALNEQFF.

J is TRBJ2-7 and V is TRBV21-1; TCRdb designates TRBD2, a call that cannot be tested without DNA. TRBV21-1 is a pseudogene segment. This CDR3 has 17 residues. CDR3 amino acids: CASSKEAIAGGLDEQYF.

The chain combines TRBV28 with TRBJ2-1; the D call from TCRdb, TRBD2, cannot be confirmed without DNA. Per germline, CDR1 MDHEN and CDR2 SYDVKM. This CDR3 comprises 16 residues. This CDR3 reads CASTPSGLAAYNEQFF.

The chain couples TRBV28 to TRBJ2-7; checking the TCRdb D call of TRBD2 is not possible without DNA. Per germline, CDR1 MDHEN and CDR2 SYDVKM. The CDR3 spans 11 residues. This chain's CDR3 is CASSPGLQQYF.

The J gene is TRBJ2-5, the V gene TRBV28. The CDR3 has 15 residues. Germline V gene sequence: CDR1 MDHEN, CDR2 SYDVKM. Here the CDR3 reads CASSLYDRRMETQYF.

This chain uses TRBV6-2 or TRBV6-3 with TRBJ1-1; as DNA is missing, the TRBD1 call by TCRdb cannot be tested. Germline V lookup: CDR1 MNHEY, CDR2 SVGEGT. This CDR3 comprises 14 residues. The CDR3 region is CASSYDGANTEAFF.

This sequence joins TRBV29-1 and TRBJ2-1; the TRBD1 assignment by TCRdb is unverifiable without DNA. The CDR3 runs to 15 residues. In germline, CDR1 is SQVTM, CDR2 ANQGSEA. CDR3 sequence reads: CSVEPRDRVYNEQFF.

The chain combines TRBV27 with TRBJ2-7; TCRdb's assignment of TRBD2 cannot be checked, as there is no DNA. CDR3 length equals 14 residues. The germline gives CDR1 MNHEY, CDR2 SMNVEV (reference sequence). CDR3 region: CASSPLSGSYEQYF.

V gene TRBV5-1 combines with J gene TRBJ2-7; the TCRdb call, TRBD1, lacks DNA for checking. The CDR3 covers 14 residues. Per germline, CDR1 SGHRS and CDR2 YFSETQ. This CDR3 reads CASSVTGEGYEQYF.

V usage is TRBV29-1 and J usage is TRBJ2-7. This CDR3 has 13 residues. Germline V gene data show CDR1 as SQVTM and CDR2 as ANQGSEA. CDR3 sequence reads: CSVVGGAAYEQYF.

The CDR3 sequence: CASSNRGSPTQETQYF. The chain recombines TRBV28 with TRBJ2-5; the D gene TCRdb calls, TRBD1, cannot be checked with no DNA. In germline, CDR1 is MDHEN, CDR2 SYDVKM. This CDR3 has 16 residues.